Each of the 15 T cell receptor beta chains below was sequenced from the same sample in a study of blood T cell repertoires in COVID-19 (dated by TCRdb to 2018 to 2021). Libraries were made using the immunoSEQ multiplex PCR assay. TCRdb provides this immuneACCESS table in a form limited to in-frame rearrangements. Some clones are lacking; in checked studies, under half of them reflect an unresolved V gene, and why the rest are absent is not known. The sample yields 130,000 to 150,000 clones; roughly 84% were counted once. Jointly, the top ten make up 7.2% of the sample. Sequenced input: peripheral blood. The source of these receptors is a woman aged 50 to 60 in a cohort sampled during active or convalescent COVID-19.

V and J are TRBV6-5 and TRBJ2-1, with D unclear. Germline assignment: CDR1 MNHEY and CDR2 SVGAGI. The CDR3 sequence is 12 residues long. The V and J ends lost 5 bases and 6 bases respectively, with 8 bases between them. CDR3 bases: TGTGCCAGCAGTCCTACTACCAATGAGCAGTTCTTC. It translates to CASSPTTNEQFF.

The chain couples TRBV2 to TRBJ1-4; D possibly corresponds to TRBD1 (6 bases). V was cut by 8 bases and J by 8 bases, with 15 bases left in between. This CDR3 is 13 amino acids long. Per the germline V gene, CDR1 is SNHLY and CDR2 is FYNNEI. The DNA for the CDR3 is TGTGCCAGCGGGTCCAGGGGCCGCGAAAAACTGTTTTTT. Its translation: CASGSRGREKLFF.

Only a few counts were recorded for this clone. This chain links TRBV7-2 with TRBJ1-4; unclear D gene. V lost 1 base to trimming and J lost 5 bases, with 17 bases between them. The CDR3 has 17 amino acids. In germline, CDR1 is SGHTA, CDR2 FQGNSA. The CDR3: CASSLEGGRGVNEKLFF. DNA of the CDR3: TGTGCCAGCAGCTTAGAGGGAGGGCGCGGGGTGAATGAAAAACTGTTTTTT.

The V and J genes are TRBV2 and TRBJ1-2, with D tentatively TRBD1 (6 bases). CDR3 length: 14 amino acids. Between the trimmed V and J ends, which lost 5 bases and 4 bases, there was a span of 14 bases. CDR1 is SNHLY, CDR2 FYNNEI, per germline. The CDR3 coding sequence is TGTGCCAGCAGTCCCGAACAGGGCAGCTATGGCTACACCTTC. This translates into CASSPEQGSYGYTF.

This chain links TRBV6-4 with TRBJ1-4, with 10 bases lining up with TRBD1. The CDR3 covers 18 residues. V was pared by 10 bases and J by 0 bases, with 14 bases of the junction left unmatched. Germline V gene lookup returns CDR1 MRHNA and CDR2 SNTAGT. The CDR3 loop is CAKSPPRDRGTTNEKLFF. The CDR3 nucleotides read TGTGCCAAGAGCCCCCCCCGGGACAGGGGTACAACTAATGAAAAACTGTTTTTT.

CDR3 DNA sequence: TGTGCCAGCAGCTTGACGACTACTACAGATACGCAGTATTTT. Amino acids: CASSLTTTTDTQYF. This rearrangement joins TRBV7-9 to TRBJ2-3; perhaps TRBD2 as D (5 bases). Trimming left V 3 bases short and J 3 bases short, with 10 bases between. Germline CDR1 SEHNR, CDR2 FQNEAQ (reference sequence). This CDR3 spans 14 amino acids.

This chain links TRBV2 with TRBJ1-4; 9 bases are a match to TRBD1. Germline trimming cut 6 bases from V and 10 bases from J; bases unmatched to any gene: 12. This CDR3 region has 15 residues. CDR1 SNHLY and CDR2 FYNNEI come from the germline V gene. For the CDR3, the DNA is TGTGCCAGCAGGGGGACCGGGACAGGGTGGAGAAAACTGTTTTTT. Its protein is CASRGTGTGWRKLFF.

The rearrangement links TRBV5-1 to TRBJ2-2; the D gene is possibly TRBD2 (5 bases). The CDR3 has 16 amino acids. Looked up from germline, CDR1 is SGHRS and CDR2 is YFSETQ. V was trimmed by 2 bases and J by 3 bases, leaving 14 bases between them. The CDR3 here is CASSFTSKVDTGELFF. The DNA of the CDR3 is TGCGCCAGCAGCTTTACTAGTAAGGTCGACACCGGGGAGCTGTTTTTT.

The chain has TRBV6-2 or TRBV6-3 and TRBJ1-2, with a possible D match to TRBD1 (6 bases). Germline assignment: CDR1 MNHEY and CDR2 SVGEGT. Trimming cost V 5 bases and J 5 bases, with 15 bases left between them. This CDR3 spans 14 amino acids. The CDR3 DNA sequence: TGTGCCAGCAGTAACCGACAGGTACAATATGGCTACACCTTC. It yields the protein CASSNRQVQYGYTF.

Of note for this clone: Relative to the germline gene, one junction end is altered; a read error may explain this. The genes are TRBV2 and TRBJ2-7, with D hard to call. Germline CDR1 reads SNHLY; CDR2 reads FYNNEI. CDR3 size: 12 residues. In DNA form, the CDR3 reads TGTGCCAGCTGGGCGTTCTCCCACGAGCAGTACTTC. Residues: CASWAFSHEQYF.

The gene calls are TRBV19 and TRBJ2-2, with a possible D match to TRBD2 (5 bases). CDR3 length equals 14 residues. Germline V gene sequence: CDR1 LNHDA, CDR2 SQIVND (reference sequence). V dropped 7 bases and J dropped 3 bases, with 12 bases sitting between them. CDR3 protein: CASTAGLDTGELFF. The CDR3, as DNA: TGTGCCAGTACCGCGGGTCTGGACACCGGGGAGCTGTTTTTT.

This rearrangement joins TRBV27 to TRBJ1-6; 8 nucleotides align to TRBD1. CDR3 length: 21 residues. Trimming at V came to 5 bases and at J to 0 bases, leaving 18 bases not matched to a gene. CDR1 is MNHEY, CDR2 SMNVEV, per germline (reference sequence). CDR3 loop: CASSPFEPAKGQGSYNSPLHF. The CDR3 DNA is TGTGCCAGCAGTCCCTTTGAACCGGCGAAAGGACAGGGCTCCTATAATTCACCCCTCCACTTT.

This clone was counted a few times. The DNA of the CDR3 is TGTGCCAGCAGTTACTCCTATTCCACTGAAGCTTTCTTT. Amino acids: CASSYSYSTEAFF. The chain carries TRBV6-5 and TRBJ1-1, with D unclear. CDR1 MNHEY and CDR2 SVGAGI come from the germline V gene. The CDR3 has 13 amino acids. The V gene lost 0 bases and the J gene lost 4 bases, with 6 bases spanning the gap.

The CDR3 DNA is TGTGCCAGCAGTTGGACAGGCACTGAAGCTTTCTTT. Amino acid sequence: CASSWTGTEAFF. This chain joins TRBV3-1 (or the pseudogene TRBV3-2) and TRBJ1-1; 7 nucleotides align to TRBD1. Germline V gives CDR1 LGHDT, CDR2 YNNKEL (reference sequence). The length of the CDR3 is 12 residues. The V gene end was trimmed by 6 bases and the J gene end by 4 bases; junction bases not matched to a gene: 2.

The CDR3 loop is CASSQDSAGIGNQPQHF. The CDR3 region has the DNA TGCGCCAGCAGCCAAGACTCTGCAGGGATAGGCAATCAGCCCCAGCATTTT. V and J are TRBV4-3 and TRBJ1-5; D may be TRBD1 (5 bases). The CDR3 covers 17 residues. V was clipped by 0 bases and J by 2 bases, with 14 bases between them. The germline gives CDR1 LGHNA, CDR2 YSLEER.